This T cell receptor beta chain emerged from a study of spatial heterogeneity in lung cancer. The CDR3 loop spans 16 amino acids. J was trimmed by 5 bases and V by 6 bases; bases with no gene match: 10. The germline CDR1 and CDR2 sequences are LGHNA and YSLEER. The time point is: sample taken at primary tumor resection. Without sorting, whole RNA was sequenced from tumor, nontumor lung or frozen PBMC. The donor group consisted of roughly 76 patients who had untreated, early-stage non-small cell lung cancer. In the library, each TCR cDNA molecule bore its own unique molecular identifier. MiXCR, applied by TCRdb to the 5' RACE reads, yields one record per CDR3 protein. In the table there are 11,000 or so distinct CDR3 sequences, 3.9% of which are singletons. This clonotype was seen many times.

The chain couples TRBV4-3 to TRBJ1-2; 12 bases fit TRBD1. This clonotype was sampled from a male donor with early-stage non-small cell lung cancer. The source was normal lung tissue next to the tumor, collected at surgery. The CDR3 sequence is CASRKLGTGGGYGYTF. The CDR3 DNA reads as TGCGCCAGCAGGAAATTAGGGACAGGGGGCGGGTATGGCTACACCTTC.